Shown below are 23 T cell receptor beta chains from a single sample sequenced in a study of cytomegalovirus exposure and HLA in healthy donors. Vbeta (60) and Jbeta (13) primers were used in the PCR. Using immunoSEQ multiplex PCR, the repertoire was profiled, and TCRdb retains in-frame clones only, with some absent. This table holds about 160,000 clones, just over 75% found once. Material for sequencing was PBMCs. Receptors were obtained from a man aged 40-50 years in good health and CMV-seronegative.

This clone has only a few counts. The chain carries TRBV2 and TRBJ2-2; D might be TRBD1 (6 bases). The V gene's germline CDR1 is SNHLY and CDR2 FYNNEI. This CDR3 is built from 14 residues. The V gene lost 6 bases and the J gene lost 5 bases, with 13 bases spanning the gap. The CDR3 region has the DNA TGTGCCAGCAGGGGGGCGGCAGCGACCGGGGAGCTGTTTTTT. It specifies CASRGAAATGELFF.

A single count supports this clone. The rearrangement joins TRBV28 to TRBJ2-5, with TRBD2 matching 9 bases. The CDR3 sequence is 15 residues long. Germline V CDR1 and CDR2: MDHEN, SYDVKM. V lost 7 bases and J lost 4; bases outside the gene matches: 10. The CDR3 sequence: CASKGSGRSGETQYF. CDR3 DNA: TGTGCCAGCAAAGGTAGCGGGAGATCGGGAGAGACCCAGTACTTC. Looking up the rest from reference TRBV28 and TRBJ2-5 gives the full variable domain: DVKVTQSSRYLVKRTGEKVFLECVQDMDHENMFWYRQDPGLGLRLIYFSYDVKMKEKGDIPEGYSVSREKKERFSLILESASTNQTSMYLCASKGSGRSGETQYFGPGTRLLVL.

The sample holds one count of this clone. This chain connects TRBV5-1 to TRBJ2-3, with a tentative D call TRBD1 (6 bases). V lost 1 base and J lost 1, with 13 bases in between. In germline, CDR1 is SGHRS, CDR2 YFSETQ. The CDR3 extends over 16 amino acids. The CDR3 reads CASSLRSAGGTDTQYF. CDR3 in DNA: TGCGCCAGCAGCTTGAGGTCCGCAGGGGGCACAGATACGCAGTATTTT.

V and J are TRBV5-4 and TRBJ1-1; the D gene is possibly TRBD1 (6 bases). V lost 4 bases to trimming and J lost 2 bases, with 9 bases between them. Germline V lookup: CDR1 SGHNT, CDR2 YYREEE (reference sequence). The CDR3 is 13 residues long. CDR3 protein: CASSPDSNTEAFF. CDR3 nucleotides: TGTGCCAGCAGCCCGGACAGCAACACTGAAGCTTTCTTT. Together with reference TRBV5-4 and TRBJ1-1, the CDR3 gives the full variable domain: ETGVTQSPTHLIKTRGQQVTLRCSSQSGHNTVSWYQQALGQGPQFIFQYYREEENGRGNFPPRFSGLQFPNYSSELNVNALELDDSALYLCASSPDSNTEAFFGQGTRLTVV.

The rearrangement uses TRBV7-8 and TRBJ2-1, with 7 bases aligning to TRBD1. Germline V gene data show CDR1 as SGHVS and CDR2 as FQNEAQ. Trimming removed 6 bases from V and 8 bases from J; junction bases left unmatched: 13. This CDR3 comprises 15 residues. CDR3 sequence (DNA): TGTGCCAGCAGTCAAGGGGGCGCGGAGTTGGATGAGCAGTTCTTC. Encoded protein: CASSQGGAELDEQFF.

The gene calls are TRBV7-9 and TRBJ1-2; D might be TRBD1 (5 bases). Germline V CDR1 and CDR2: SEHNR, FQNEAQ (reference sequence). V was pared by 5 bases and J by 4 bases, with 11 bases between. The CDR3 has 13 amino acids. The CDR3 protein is CASSHVGGYGYTF. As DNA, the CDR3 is TGTGCCAGCAGCCACGTCGGGGGCTATGGCTACACCTTC.

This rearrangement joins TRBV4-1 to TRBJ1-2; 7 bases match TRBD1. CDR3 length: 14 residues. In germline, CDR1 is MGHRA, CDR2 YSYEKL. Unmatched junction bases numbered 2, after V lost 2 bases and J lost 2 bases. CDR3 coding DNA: TGCGCCAGCAGCCAATCGACAGGGAACTATGGCTACACCTTC. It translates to CASSQSTGNYGYTF.

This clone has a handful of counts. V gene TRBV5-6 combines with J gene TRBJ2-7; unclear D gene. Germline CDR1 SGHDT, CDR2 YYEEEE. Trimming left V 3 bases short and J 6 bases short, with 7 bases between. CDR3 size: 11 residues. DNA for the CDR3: TGTGCCAGCAGCTCTTCAGGCGAGCAGTACTTC. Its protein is CASSSSGEQYF.

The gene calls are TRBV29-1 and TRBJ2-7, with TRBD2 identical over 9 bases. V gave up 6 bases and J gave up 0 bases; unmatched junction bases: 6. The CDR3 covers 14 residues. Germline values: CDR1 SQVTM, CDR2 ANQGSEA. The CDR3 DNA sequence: TGCAGCGTGGCGCTAGCGGGATTCTCCTACGAGCAGTACTTC. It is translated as CSVALAGFSYEQYF.

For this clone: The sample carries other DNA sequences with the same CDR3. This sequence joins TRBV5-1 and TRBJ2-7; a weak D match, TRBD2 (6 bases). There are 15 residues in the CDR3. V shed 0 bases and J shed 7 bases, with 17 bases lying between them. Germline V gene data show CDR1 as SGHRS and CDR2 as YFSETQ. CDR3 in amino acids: CASSLDASVLREQYF. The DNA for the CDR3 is TGCGCCAGCAGCTTGGACGCTAGCGTCCTTAGGGAGCAGTACTTC.

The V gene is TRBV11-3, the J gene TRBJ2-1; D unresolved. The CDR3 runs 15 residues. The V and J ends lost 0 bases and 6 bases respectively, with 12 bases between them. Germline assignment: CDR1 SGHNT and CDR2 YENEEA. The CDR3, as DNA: TGTGCCAGCAGCTTAGAGGGCGCAGTTTCCAATGAGCAGTTCTTC. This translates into CASSLEGAVSNEQFF.

DNA of the CDR3: TGTGCCAGCAGTTCGATAAAACTAGCGGAACAACGGGTCGAGCAGTACTTC. Translating gives CASSSIKLAEQRVEQYF. The J gene is TRBJ2-7, the V gene TRBV28, with 8 nucleotides matching TRBD2. Per the germline V gene, CDR1 is MDHEN and CDR2 is SYDVKM. The length of the CDR3 is 17 residues. J was trimmed by 6 bases and V by 4 bases; bases with no gene match: 17.

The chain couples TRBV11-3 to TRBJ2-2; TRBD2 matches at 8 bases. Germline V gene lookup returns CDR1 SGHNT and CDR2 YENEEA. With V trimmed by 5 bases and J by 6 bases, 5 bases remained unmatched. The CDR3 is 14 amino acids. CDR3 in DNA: TGTGCCAGCAGCCCACGGGAGGGGTCCGGGGAGCTGTTTTTT. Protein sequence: CASSPREGSGELFF.

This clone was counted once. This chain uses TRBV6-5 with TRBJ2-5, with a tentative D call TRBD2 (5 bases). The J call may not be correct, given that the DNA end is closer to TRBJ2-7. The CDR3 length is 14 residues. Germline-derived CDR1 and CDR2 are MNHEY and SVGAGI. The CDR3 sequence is CASSYEGKTYEQYF. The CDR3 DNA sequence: TGTGCCAGCAGTTACGAGGGTAAGACCTACGAGCAGTACTTC.

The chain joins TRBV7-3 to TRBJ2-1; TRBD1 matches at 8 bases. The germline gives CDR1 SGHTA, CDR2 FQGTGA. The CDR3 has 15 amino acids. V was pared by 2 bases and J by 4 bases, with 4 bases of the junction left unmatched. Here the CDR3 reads CASSLGTGPYNEQFF. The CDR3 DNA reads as TGTGCCAGCAGCTTAGGGACAGGTCCATACAATGAGCAGTTCTTC.

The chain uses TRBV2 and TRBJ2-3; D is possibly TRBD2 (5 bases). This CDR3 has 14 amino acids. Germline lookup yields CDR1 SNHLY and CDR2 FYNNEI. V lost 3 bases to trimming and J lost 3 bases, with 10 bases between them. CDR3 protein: CASSDKTKTDTQYF. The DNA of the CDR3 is TGTGCCAGCAGTGATAAGACTAAAACAGATACGCAGTATTTT.

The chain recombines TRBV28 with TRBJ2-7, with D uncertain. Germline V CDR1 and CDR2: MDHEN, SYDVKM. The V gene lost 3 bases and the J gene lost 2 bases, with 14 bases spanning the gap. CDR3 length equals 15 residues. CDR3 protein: CASSLTELLAYEQYF. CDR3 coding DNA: TGTGCCAGCAGTTTGACGGAGCTCCTAGCCTACGAGCAGTACTTC. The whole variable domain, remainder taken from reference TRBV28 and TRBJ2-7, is DVKVTQSSRYLVKRTGEKVFLECVQDMDHENMFWYRQDPGLGLRLIYFSYDVKMKEKGDIPEGYSVSREKKERFSLILESASTNQTSMYLCASSLTELLAYEQYFGPGTRLTVT.

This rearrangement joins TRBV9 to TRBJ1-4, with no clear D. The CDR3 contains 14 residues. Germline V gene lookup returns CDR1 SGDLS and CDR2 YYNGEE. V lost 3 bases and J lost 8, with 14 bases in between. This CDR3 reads CASSGPGVREKLFF. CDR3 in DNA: TGTGCCAGCAGCGGCCCCGGGGTCCGCGAAAAACTGTTTTTT. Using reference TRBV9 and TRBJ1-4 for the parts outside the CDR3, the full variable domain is DSGVTQTPKHLITATGQRVTLRCSPRSGDLSVYWYQQSLDQGLQFLIQYYNGEERAKGNILERFSAQQFPDLHSELNLSSLELGDSALYFCASSGPGVREKLFFGSGTQLSVL.

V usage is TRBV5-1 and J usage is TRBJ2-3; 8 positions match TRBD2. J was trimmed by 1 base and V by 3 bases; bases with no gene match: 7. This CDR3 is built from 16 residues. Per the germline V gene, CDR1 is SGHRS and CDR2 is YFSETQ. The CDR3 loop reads CASSWYKAGGTDTQYF. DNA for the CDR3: TGCGCCAGCAGCTGGTACAAAGCGGGAGGCACAGATACGCAGTATTTT.

CDR3 region: CASSPIGDGYTF. The CDR3 region has the DNA TGTGCCAGCAGCCCCATCGGGGATGGCTACACCTTC. The rearrangement joins TRBV7-8 to TRBJ1-2; D ambiguous. The CDR3 is 12 residues long. CDR1 is SGHVS and CDR2 is FQNEAQ in the germline V gene. With 5 bases removed from V and 6 bases from J, the gap between germline ends came to 10 bases.

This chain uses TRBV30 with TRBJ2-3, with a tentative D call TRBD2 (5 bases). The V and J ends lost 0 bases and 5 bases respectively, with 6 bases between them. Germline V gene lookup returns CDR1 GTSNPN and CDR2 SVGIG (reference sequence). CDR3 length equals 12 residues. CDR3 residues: CAWSVAEDTQYF. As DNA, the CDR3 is TGTGCCTGGAGTGTAGCGGAAGATACGCAGTATTTT.

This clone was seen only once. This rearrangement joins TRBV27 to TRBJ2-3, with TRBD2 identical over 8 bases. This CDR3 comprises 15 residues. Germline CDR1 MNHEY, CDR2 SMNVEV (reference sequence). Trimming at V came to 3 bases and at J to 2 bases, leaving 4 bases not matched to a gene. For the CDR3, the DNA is TGTGCCAGCAGTTTCGGGGGGGTCTCCACAGATACGCAGTATTTT. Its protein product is CASSFGGVSTDTQYF.

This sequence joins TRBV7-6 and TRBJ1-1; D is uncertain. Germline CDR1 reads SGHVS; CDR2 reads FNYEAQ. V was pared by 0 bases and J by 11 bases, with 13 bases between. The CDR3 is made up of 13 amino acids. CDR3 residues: CASSLARADPAFF. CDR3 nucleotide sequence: TGTGCCAGCAGCTTAGCGCGGGCCGACCCGGCTTTCTTT.